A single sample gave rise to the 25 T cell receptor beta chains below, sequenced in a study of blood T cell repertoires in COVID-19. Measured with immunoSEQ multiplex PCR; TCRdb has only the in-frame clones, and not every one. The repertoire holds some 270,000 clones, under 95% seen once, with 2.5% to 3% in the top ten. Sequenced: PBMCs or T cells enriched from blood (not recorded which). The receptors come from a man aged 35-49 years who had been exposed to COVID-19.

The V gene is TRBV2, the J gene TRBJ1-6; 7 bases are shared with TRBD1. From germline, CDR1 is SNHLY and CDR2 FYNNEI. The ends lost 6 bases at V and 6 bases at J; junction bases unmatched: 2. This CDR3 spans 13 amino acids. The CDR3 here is CASRYRGNSPLHF. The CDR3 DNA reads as TGTGCCAGCAGATACAGGGGTAATTCACCCCTCCACTTT.

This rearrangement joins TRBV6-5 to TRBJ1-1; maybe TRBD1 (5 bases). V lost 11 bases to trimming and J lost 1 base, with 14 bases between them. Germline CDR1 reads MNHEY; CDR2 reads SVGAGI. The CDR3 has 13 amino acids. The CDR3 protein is CACFSGGNTEAFF. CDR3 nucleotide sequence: TGTGCCTGCTTTAGCGGGGGGAACACTGAAGCTTTCTTT.

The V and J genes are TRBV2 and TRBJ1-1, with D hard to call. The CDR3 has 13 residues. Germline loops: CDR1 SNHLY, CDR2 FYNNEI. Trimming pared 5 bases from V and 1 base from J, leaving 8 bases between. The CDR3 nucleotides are TGTGCCAGCAGTCCTCGGGAGAACACTGAAGCTTTCTTT. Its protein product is CASSPRENTEAFF.

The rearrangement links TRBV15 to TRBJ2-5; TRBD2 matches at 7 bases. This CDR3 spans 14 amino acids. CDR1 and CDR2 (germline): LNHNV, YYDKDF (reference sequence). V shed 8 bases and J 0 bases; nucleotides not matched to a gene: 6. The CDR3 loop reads CATRWSGDQETQYF. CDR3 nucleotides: TGTGCCACCCGTTGGAGCGGGGACCAAGAGACCCAGTACTTC.

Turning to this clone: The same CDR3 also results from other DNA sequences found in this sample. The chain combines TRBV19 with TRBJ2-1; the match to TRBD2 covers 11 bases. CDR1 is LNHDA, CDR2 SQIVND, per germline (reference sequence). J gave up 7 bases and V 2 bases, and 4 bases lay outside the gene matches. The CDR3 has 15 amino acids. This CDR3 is CASSILAGGGNEQFF. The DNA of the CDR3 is TGTGCCAGTAGTATACTAGCGGGAGGTGGTAATGAGCAGTTCTTC.

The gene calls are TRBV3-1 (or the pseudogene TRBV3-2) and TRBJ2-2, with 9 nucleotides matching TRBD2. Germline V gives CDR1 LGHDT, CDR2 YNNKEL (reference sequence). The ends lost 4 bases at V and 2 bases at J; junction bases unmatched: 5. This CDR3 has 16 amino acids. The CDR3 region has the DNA TGTGCCAGCAGCCTAATAGCGGGAGTAAACACCGGGGAGCTGTTTTTT. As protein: CASSLIAGVNTGELFF.

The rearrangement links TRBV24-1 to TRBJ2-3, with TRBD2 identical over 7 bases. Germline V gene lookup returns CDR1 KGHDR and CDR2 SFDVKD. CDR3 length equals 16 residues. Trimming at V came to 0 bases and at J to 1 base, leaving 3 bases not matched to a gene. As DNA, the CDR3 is TGTGCCACCAGTGATTTGAGGGCGGGAGGCACAGATACGCAGTATTTT. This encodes CATSDLRAGGTDTQYF.

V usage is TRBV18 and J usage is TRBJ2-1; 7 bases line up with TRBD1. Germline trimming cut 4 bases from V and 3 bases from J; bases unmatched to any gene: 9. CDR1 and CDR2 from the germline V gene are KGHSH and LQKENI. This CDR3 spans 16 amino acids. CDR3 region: CASSLVDRALYNEQFF. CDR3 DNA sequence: TGTGCCAGCTCACTTGTAGACAGGGCCCTCTACAATGAGCAGTTCTTC.

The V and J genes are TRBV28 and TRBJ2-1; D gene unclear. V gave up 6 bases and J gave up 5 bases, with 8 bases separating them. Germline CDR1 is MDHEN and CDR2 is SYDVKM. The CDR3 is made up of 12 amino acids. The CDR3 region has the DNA TGTGCCAGCAGAGCCTTAGACAATGAGCAGTTCTTC. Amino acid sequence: CASRALDNEQFF. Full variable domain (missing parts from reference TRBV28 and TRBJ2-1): DVKVTQSSRYLVKRTGEKVFLECVQDMDHENMFWYRQDPGLGLRLIYFSYDVKMKEKGDIPEGYSVSREKKERFSLILESASTNQTSMYLCASRALDNEQFFGPGTRLTVL.

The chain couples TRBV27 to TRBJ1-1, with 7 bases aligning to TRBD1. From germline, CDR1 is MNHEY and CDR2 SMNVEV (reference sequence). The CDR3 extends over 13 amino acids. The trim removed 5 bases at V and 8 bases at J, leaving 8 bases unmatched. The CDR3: CASSGSGQKEAFF. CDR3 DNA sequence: TGTGCCAGCAGTGGCTCGGGACAGAAGGAAGCTTTCTTT.

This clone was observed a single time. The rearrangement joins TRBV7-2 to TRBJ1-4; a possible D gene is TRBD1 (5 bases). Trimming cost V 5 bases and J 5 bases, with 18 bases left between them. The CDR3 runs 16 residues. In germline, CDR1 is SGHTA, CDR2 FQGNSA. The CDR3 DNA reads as TGTGCCAGCAGCCCTAGAGGGGAGGGAACGAATGAAAAACTGTTTTTT. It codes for CASSPRGEGTNEKLFF.

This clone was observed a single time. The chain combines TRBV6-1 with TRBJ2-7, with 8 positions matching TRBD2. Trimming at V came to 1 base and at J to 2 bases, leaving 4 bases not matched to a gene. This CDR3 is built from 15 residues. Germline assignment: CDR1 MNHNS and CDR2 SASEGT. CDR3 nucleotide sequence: TGTGCCAGCAGTGAAGGACTAGCGACCCCCTACGAGCAGTACTTC. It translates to CASSEGLATPYEQYF.

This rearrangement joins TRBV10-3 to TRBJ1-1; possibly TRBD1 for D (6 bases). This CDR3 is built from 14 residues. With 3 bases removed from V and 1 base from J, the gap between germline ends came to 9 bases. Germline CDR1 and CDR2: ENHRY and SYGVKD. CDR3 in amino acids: CAISDRGRNTEAFF. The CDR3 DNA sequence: TGTGCCATCAGTGACAGGGGAAGGAACACTGAAGCTTTCTTT.

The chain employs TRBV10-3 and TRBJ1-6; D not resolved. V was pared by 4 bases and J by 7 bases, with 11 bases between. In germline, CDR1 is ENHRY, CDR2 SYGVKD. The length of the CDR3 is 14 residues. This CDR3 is CAISVEGLNSPLHF. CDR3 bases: TGTGCCATCAGTGTAGAGGGTTTGAATTCACCCCTCCACTTT.

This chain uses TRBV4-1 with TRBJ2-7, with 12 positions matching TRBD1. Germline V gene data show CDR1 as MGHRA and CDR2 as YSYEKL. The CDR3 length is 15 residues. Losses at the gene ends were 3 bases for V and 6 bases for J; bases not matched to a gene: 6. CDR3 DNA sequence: TGCGCCAGCAGCCACCCGGGACAGGGGGCGAGCGAGCAGTACTTC. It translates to CASSHPGQGASEQYF.

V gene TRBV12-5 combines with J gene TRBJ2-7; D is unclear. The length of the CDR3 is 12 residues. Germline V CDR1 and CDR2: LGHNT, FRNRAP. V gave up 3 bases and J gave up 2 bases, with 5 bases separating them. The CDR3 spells CASGLGAYEQYF. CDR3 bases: TGTGCTAGTGGTTTAGGAGCCTACGAGCAGTACTTC.

CDR3 loop: CASSPGGTANYGYTF. CDR3 nucleotide sequence: TGTGCCAGTAGTCCAGGGGGGACAGCTAACTATGGCTACACCTTC. The V call is TRBV19, the J call TRBJ1-2; 7 bases line up with TRBD1. V gave up 5 bases and J gave up 0 bases; unmatched junction bases: 6. This CDR3 contains 15 residues. Per the germline V gene, CDR1 is LNHDA and CDR2 is SQIVND (reference sequence). Variable domain in full (rest from reference TRBV19 and TRBJ1-2): DGGITQSPKYLFRKEGQNVTLSCEQNLNHDAMYWYRQDPGQGLRLIYYSQIVNDFQKGDIAEGYSVSREKKESFPLTVTSAQKNPTAFYLCASSPGGTANYGYTFGSGTRLTVV.

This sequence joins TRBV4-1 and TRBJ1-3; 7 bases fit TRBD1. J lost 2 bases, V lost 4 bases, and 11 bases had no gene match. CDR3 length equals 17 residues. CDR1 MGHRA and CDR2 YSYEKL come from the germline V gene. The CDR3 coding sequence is TGCGCCAGCAGCCCCTACCCGACAGGGAGCACTGGAAACACCATATATTTT. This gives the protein CASSPYPTGSTGNTIYF.

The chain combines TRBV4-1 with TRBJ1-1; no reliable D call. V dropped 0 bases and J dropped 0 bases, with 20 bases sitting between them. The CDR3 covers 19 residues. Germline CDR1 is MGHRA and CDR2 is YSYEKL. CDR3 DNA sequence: TGCGCCAGCAGCCAAGATCGAGGAGTGAACACTCTGATGAACACTGAAGCTTTCTTT. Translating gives CASSQDRGVNTLMNTEAFF.

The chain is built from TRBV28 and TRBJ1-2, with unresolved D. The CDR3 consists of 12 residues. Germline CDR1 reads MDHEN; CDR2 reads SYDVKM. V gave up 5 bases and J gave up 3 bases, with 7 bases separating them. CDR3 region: CASSPNDYGYTF. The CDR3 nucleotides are TGTGCCAGCAGTCCTAATGACTATGGCTACACCTTC.

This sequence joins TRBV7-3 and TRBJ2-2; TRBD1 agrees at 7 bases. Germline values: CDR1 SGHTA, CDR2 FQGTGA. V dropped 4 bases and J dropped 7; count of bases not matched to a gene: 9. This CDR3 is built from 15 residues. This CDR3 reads CASSSLNRGIGELFF. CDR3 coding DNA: TGTGCCAGCAGCTCACTCAACAGGGGAATCGGGGAGCTGTTTTTT.

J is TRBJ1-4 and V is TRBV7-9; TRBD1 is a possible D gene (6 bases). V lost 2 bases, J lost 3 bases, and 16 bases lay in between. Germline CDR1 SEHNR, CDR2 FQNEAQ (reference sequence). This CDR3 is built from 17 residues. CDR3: CASSLLGQGMANEKLFF. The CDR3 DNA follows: TGTGCCAGCAGCTTATTGGGGCAGGGGATGGCTAATGAAAAACTGTTTTTT.

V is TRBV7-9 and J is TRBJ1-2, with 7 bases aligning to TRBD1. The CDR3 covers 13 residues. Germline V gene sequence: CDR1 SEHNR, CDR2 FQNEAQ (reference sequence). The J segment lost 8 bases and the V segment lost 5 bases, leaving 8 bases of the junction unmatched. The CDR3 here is CASSVDRAEGYTF. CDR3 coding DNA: TGTGCCAGCAGCGTCGACAGGGCGGAAGGCTACACCTTC. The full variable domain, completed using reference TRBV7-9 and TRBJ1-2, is DTGVSQNPRHKITKRGQNVTFRCDPISEHNRLYWYRQTLGQGPEFLTYFQNEAQLEKSRLLSDRFSAERPKGSFSTLEIQRTEQGDSAMYLCASSVDRAEGYTFGSGTRLTVV.

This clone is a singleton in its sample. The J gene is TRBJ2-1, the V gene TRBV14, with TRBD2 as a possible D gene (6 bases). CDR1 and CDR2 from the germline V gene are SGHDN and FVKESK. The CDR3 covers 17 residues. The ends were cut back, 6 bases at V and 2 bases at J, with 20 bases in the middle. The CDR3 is CASRGGAVGSTYNEQFF. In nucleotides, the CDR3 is TGTGCCAGCAGAGGAGGGGCTGTCGGGAGCACCTACAATGAGCAGTTCTTC.

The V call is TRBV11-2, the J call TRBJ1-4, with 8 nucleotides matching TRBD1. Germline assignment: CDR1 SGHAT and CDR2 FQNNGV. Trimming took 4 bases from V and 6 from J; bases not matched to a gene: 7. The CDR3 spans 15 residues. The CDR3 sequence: CASSSSQGGDEKLFF. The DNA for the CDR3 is TGTGCCAGCAGCTCCTCACAGGGGGGAGATGAAAAACTGTTTTTT.